What follows are 30 T cell receptor beta chains derived from one specimen sequenced in a study of molecular identifiers for immune sequencing clone quantification. MiXCR was run by TCRdb on the PCR reads, yielding one entry per CDR3 protein. The table has nearly 650,000 distinct CDR3 sequences, less than 30% seen once. Material: naive CD8+ T cells from blood, with Jurkat cell RNA spiked in. This sample's subset: FACS-sorted CD8+CD4-CCR7+CD45RA+ naive T cells. Every receptor here comes from a human donor in good health. Some libraries in this study had Jurkat cell RNA spiked in.

This chain links TRBV5-1 with TRBJ2-7, with 7 bases fitting TRBD1. Trimming at V came to 4 bases and at J to 2 bases, leaving 6 bases not matched to a gene. There are 14 residues in the CDR3. Germline lookup yields CDR1 SGHRS and CDR2 YFSETQ. The DNA for the CDR3 is TGCGCCAGCAGCGAGACAGGGTCCCCCTACGAGCAGTACTTC. Protein: CASSETGSPYEQYF.

On this clonotype: A junction boundary mismatches the germline segment, possibly from a read error. V is TRBV6-6 and J is TRBJ2-7, with D tentatively TRBD2 (6 bases). CDR1 and CDR2 (germline): MNHNY, SVGAGI (reference sequence). The CDR3 totals 12 residues. CDR3 in DNA: TGTGCCAGCAGTGGGGACTTCTACGAGCAGCACTTC. Protein sequence: CASSGDFYEQHF.

This clonotype was counted between two and nine times. This rearrangement joins TRBV7-9 to TRBJ1-2; unclear D gene. The CDR3 extends over 16 amino acids. Germline assignment: CDR1 SEHNR and CDR2 FQNEAQ (reference sequence). Trimming removed 5 bases from V and 3 bases from J, with 19 bases in between. The CDR3 nucleotides read TGTGCCAGCAGCACAGCAAGTGGCAGCGGATACTATGGCTACACCTTC. Amino acids: CASSTASGSGYYGYTF.

This rearrangement joins TRBV7-9 to TRBJ2-7; 9 bases match TRBD2. Trimming removed 5 bases from V and 2 bases from J; junction bases left unmatched: 10. The CDR3 runs 16 residues. Germline V lookup: CDR1 SEHNR, CDR2 FQNEAQ (reference sequence). CDR3 bases: TGTGCCAGCAGCGCACCCTTAGCGGGGGTGCCCTACGAGCAGTACTTC. Translating it yields CASSAPLAGVPYEQYF.

This clonotype showed up just a few times. The CDR3 protein is CASSHGGSPQVYEQYF. In nucleotides, the CDR3 is TGTGCCAGCAGTCATGGTGGATCCCCACAAGTCTACGAGCAGTACTTC. The V call is TRBV4-2, the J call TRBJ2-7; D unresolved. Deletions cut 6 bases from V and 3 bases from J, with 21 bases between. CDR3 size: 16 residues. Germline values: CDR1 LGHNA, CDR2 YNFKEQ.

This clonotype has at least ten counts. This chain links TRBV7-9 with TRBJ2-3; 9 bases align to TRBD1. Germline V gene lookup returns CDR1 SEHNR and CDR2 FQNEAQ (reference sequence). V lost 3 bases and J lost 4; bases outside the gene matches: 17. This CDR3 contains 19 residues. DNA for the CDR3: TGTGCCAGCAGCTTTCCTTCCGGGGTACAGGGGGCTATCCCAGATACGCAGTATTTT. This gives the protein CASSFPSGVQGAIPDTQYF.

Ten or more counts support this clonotype. The chain links TRBV6-5 to TRBJ1-1; a weak D match, TRBD1 (5 bases). There are 15 residues in the CDR3. The germline CDR1 and CDR2 sequences are MNHEY and SVGAGI. Trimming removed 4 bases from V and 4 bases from J, with 16 bases in between. The CDR3 loop reads CASSSLGAASTEAFF. CDR3 nucleotide sequence: TGTGCCAGCAGTTCTCTAGGGGCAGCGAGCACTGAAGCTTTCTTT.

In its sample, this clonotype was seen many times. The CDR3 DNA reads as TGCAGCGTTGAAGATCAAACGTCTTTCCAAGAGACCCAGTACTTC. This translates into CSVEDQTSFQETQYF. The chain employs TRBV29-1 and TRBJ2-5; no reliable D call. Trimming took off 0 bases at V and 1 base at J, with 12 bases between the two ends. The CDR3 extends over 15 amino acids. Germline values: CDR1 SQVTM, CDR2 ANQGSEA.

On this clonotype: A much larger clone differs by one base, so this may be a read error. This sequence joins TRBV28 and TRBJ1-1, with D perhaps matching TRBD1 (6 bases). Germline loops: CDR1 MDHEN, CDR2 SYDVKM. The CDR3 is 15 amino acids. The CDR3 here is CARSLAVQGTPEAFF. CDR3 nucleotides: TGTGCCCGCAGTCTCGCGGTGCAGGGGACCCCTGAAGCTTTCTTT.

The chain has TRBV11-2 and TRBJ2-7, with 9 bases lining up with TRBD2. Trimming at V came to 8 bases and at J to 2 bases, leaving 13 bases not matched to a gene. CDR3 length: 16 residues. Germline CDR1 SGHAT, CDR2 FQNNGV. The CDR3 is CASGLVAGAPAYEQYF. The CDR3 bases are TGTGCCAGCGGCCTCGTAGCGGGGGCACCTGCCTACGAGCAGTACTTC.

J is TRBJ2-3 and V is TRBV3-1, with TRBD2 identical over 8 bases. Trimming at V came to 1 base and at J to 14 bases, leaving 20 bases not matched to a gene. CDR1 is LGHDT and CDR2 is YNNKEL in the germline V gene (reference sequence). The CDR3 spans 17 residues. The DNA of the CDR3 is TGTGCCAGCAGCCAAGTCCCCGCTAGCGGGTTCCCCGCTCCGCCGTATTTT. The encoded protein is CASSQVPASGFPAPPYF.

Ten or more counts support this clonotype. The junction departs from the called germline gene at one end, perhaps through a read error. The V gene is TRBV3-1, the J gene TRBJ2-7; TRBD2 agrees at 7 bases. The germline CDR1 and CDR2 sequences are LGHDT and YNNKEL (reference sequence). This CDR3 spans 15 amino acids. CDR3: CASSQGASGTYEQYF. CDR3 nucleotides: TGCGCCAGCAGCCAAGGGGCTAGCGGTACCTACGAGCAGTACTTC.

This clonotype was found many times. The rearrangement uses TRBV27 and TRBJ2-3; 12 nucleotides agree with TRBD1. Germline assignment: CDR1 MNHEY and CDR2 SMNVEV (reference sequence). V dropped 7 bases and J dropped 6; count of bases not matched to a gene: 11. The CDR3 contains 16 residues. DNA of the CDR3: TGTGCCAGCATTCCGGAGGGACAGGGGGCGAGGGATACGCAGTATTTT. Protein product: CASIPEGQGARDTQYF.

On this clonotype itself: Compared with germline, one end of the junction differs, possibly owing to a read error. The chain uses TRBV20-1 and TRBJ2-7, with D perhaps matching TRBD1 (6 bases). There are 12 residues in the CDR3. Germline CDR1 reads DFQATT; CDR2 reads SNEGSKA (reference sequence). DNA of the CDR3: TGCAGTGCGAGAGGGGGATACTACGAGCAGTACTTC. This codes for CSARGGYYEQYF.

The table lists this clonotype with a count of one. Since a much larger clone is just one base distant, this may be a read error. The V and J genes are TRBV4-1 and TRBJ2-7; D not resolved. Germline assignment: CDR1 MGHRA and CDR2 YSYEKL. V lost 4 bases and J lost 3, with 16 bases in between. The CDR3 is 15 residues long. The CDR3 nucleotides read TGCGCCAGCAGCCCCCCCGGGCCAGCCTACTACGAGCAGTACTTC. Amino acid sequence: CASSPPGPAYYEQYF.

This clonotype was detected many times. This sequence joins TRBV29-1 and TRBJ1-1; the D is unclear. The CDR3 contains 13 residues. Germline-derived CDR1 and CDR2 are SQVTM and ANQGSEA. Between the trimmed V and J ends, which lost 8 bases and 6 bases, there was a span of 19 bases. Here the CDR3 DNA reads TGCAGCCCCGAGGAAGGGAACGGGGCTGAAGCTTTCTTT. Its protein product is CSPEEGNGAEAFF.

The chain employs TRBV5-1 and TRBJ2-7; D unclear. The ends were cut back, 0 bases at V and 4 bases at J, with 14 bases in the middle. Looked up from germline, CDR1 is SGHRS and CDR2 is YFSETQ. This CDR3 has 15 amino acids. CDR3 sequence reads: CASSLEFALRYEQYF. The CDR3 bases are TGCGCCAGCAGCTTGGAGTTCGCGTTGCGATACGAGCAGTACTTC. The full variable domain, completed using reference TRBV5-1 and TRBJ2-7, is KAGVTQTPRYLIKTRGQQVTLSCSPISGHRSVSWYQQTPGQGLQFLFEYFSETQRNKGNFPGRFSGRQFSNSRSEMNVSTLELGDSALYLCASSLEFALRYEQYFGPGTRLTVT.

A remark on this clonotype: A much bigger clone sits one base away, suggesting this may be a read error. This sequence joins TRBV4-3 and TRBJ2-7; no reliable D call. Germline values: CDR1 LGHNA, CDR2 YSLEER. This CDR3 contains 14 residues. CDR3 protein: CASSLEENSCEQYF. The CDR3 DNA sequence: TGCGCCAGCAGCCTCGAAGAAAACTCCTGCGAGCAGTACTTC.

With respect to this clonotype: It may be a read error: a sequence one base away is much more abundant. This chain links TRBV4-3 with TRBJ2-7; D may correspond to TRBD1 or TRBD2 (5 bases each). Germline V gives CDR1 LGHNA, CDR2 YSLEER. The CDR3 contains 14 residues. For the CDR3, the DNA is TGCGCCATCAGCCAAGATCATGGGGGCTACGAGCAGTACTTC. Amino acids: CAISQDHGGYEQYF.

This clonotype showed up just a few times. This chain uses TRBV5-6 with TRBJ1-1, with D hard to call. Germline loops: CDR1 SGHDT, CDR2 YYEEEE. V lost 3 bases and J 7 bases, leaving 10 bases between the germline ends. The length of the CDR3 is 12 residues. The CDR3 is CASSSRASEAFF. For the CDR3, the DNA is TGTGCCAGCAGCTCCCGAGCCAGTGAAGCTTTCTTT. Full variable domain (remainder filled in from reference TRBV5-6 and TRBJ1-1): DAGVTQSPTHLIKTRGQQVTLRCSPKSGHDTVSWYQQALGQGPQFIFQYYEEEERQRGNFPDRFSGHQFPNYSSELNVNALLLGDSALYLCASSSRASEAFFGQGTRLTVV.

This clonotype was detected ten times or more. The chain has TRBV12-5 and TRBJ2-3, with unresolved D. Trimming took 1 base from V and 3 from J, leaving 8 bases between them. The germline gives CDR1 LGHNT, CDR2 FRNRAP. CDR3 length equals 14 residues. This CDR3 reads CASGLAVRTDTQYF. CDR3 coding DNA: TGTGCTAGTGGTTTGGCAGTTCGGACAGATACGCAGTATTTT.

The chain carries TRBV28 and TRBJ2-7; 7 bases are a match to TRBD2. CDR3 size: 14 residues. Germline V gene lookup returns CDR1 MDHEN and CDR2 SYDVKM. Germline trimming cut 6 bases from V and 3 bases from J; bases unmatched to any gene: 8. CDR3 sequence (DNA): TGTGCCAGCAGCAGGGAGGCGGGAGACTACGAGCAGTACTTC. This codes for CASSREAGDYEQYF.

This clonotype was observed a few times. This may come from a read error, since a much larger clone is one base off. The chain's CDR3 is CASTIPGQILPGANVLTF. CDR3 nucleotides: TGTGCCAGTACGATCCCGGGACAAATCCTCCCTGGGGCCAACGTCCTGACTTTC. The chain uses TRBV19 and TRBJ2-6, with D possibly TRBD1 on 6 matching bases. V lost 7 bases, J lost 2 bases, and 21 bases lay in between. The germline V gene encodes CDR1 LNHDA and CDR2 SQIVND (reference sequence). This CDR3 is built from 18 residues. Variable domain in full (rest from reference TRBV19 and TRBJ2-6): DGGITQSPKYLFRKEGQNVTLSCEQNLNHDAMYWYRQDPGQGLRLIYYSQIVNDFQKGDIAEGYSVSREKKESFPLTVTSAQKNPTAFYLCASTIPGQILPGANVLTFGAGSRLTVL.

With regard to this clonotype: A read error may produce the germline difference seen at one junction end. The CDR3 region has the DNA TGTGCCAGCAGCCCCCGGACAGGGGGTTACAATAAGCAGTTCTTC. Amino acid sequence: CASSPRTGGYNKQFF. The chain employs TRBV13 and TRBJ2-1; 10 positions match TRBD1. This CDR3 region has 15 residues. Germline V gene lookup returns CDR1 PRHDT and CDR2 FYEKMQ (reference sequence).

In regard to this clonotype: A much larger clone sits a single nucleotide away, making a read error possible. The conserved phenylalanine or tryptophan normally closing the CDR3 is absent here, so this likely arose from a read error. V usage is TRBV6-6 and J usage is TRBJ2-5; 9 nucleotides align to TRBD1. The CDR3 loop spans 14 amino acids. Germline V CDR1 and CDR2: MNHNY, SVGAGI (reference sequence). Trimming removed 4 bases from V and 5 bases from J; junction bases left unmatched: 5. This CDR3 reads CASSLQGAGETQYL. As DNA, the CDR3 is TGTGCCAGCAGTTTACAGGGGGCGGGTGAGACCCAGTACCTC.

This clonotype was observed a handful of times. This chain links TRBV7-8 with TRBJ2-7, with D possibly matching TRBD1 (6 bases). The CDR3 is 15 amino acids. V was shortened by 1 base and J by 2 bases, with 12 bases between the two germline ends. Germline V gene data show CDR1 as SGHVS and CDR2 as FQNEAQ. The CDR3 DNA sequence: TGTGCCAGCAGCTTAGGGGGGAAGGGGGCCTACGAGCAGTACTTC. Protein: CASSLGGKGAYEQYF.

This clonotype has ten or more counts. The V and J genes are TRBV2 and TRBJ2-3; 10 bases are a match to TRBD2. From germline, CDR1 is SNHLY and CDR2 FYNNEI. CDR3 length equals 16 residues. V gave up 6 bases and J gave up 2 bases; unmatched junction bases: 8. This chain's CDR3 is CASSSRLAGFTDTQYF. The CDR3, as DNA: TGTGCCAGCAGCAGCCGACTAGCGGGTTTCACAGATACGCAGTATTTT. Variable domain in full (rest from reference TRBV2 and TRBJ2-3): EPEVTQTPSHQVTQMGQEVILRCVPISNHLYFYWYRQILGQKVEFLVSFYNNEISEKSEIFDDQFSVERPDGSNFTLKIRSTKLEDSAMYFCASSSRLAGFTDTQYFGPGTRLTVL.

This clonotype was recorded a few times. The V call is TRBV20-1, the J call TRBJ2-7; D might be TRBD1 or TRBD2, each matching 6 bases. There are 14 residues in the CDR3. V lost 4 bases, J lost 4 bases, and 17 bases lay in between. Germline values: CDR1 DFQATT, CDR2 SNEGSKA (reference sequence). CDR3 bases: TGCAGTGCTATTGCGGGCACGGGGGCATACGAGCAGTACTTC. Protein product: CSAIAGTGAYEQYF.

The chain combines TRBV12-2 with TRBJ2-3. TRBV12-2 is a documented pseudogene. This CDR3 spans 15 amino acids. Here the CDR3 DNA reads TGTGCAAGTCGCTTTTTTCCATTTTGGGCAGATACGCAGTATTTT. Protein sequence: CASRFFPFWADTQYF.

This clonotype has a handful of counts. The chain recombines TRBV3-1 with TRBJ2-3; D is uncertain. The CDR3 covers 16 residues. Germline V gene sequence: CDR1 LGHDT, CDR2 YNNKEL (reference sequence). V was pared by 3 bases and J by 2 bases, with 15 bases between. The CDR3 nucleotides read TGTGCCAGCAGCCATGGCCAGGTGTTCAACACAGATACGCAGTATTTT. Translation gives CASSHGQVFNTDTQYF.